This TCR beta chain was profiled in a study of T cells in Graves' hyperthyroidism and ophthalmopathy. Overall study findings and caveats: Onset of ophthalmopathy came a median 6.5 months after the model predicted it.

Authors of the study amplified TCR beta CDR3 regions from RNA transcripts. The HTBI primer set drove a first-round RT-PCR of the TCR CDR3. TCRdb reprocessed the multiplex PCR reads with MiXCR, giving one entry per CDR3 protein. The sample consists of under 350,000 distinct CDR3 sequences, roughly an eighth of them appearing once. Hyperthyroidism, newly diagnosed and lasting under 2 months, affected patients aged 18 to 65. Patients were excluded for uncontrolled infection, other autoimmune disease, pregnancy or lactation. Fresh peripheral blood, around 10 ml of it, supplied the PBMCs. This clonotype was seen repeatedly, ten times or more. Its antigen remains unidentified. The sequenced sample consisted of blood. The TCR sequence derives from a woman between 40 and 55 years old with Graves' hyperthyroidism.

The CDR3 coding sequence is TGTGCCAGCTCAAGCCCCGACCCTGAGCAGTTCTTC. Residues: CASSSPDPEQFF. The rearrangement joins TRBV18 to TRBJ2-1; D uncertain. Germline CDR1 KGHSH, CDR2 LQKENI. Trimming cost V 5 bases and J 9 bases, with 11 bases left between them. CDR3 length: 12 amino acids.